The clone carrying this T cell receptor beta chain was picked up a small number of times. The ends lost 0 bases at V and 3 bases at J; junction bases unmatched: 1. This CDR3 contains 14 residues. The germline V gene has CDR1 SGHRS and CDR2 YFSETQ. Clones were read by immunoSEQ multiplex PCR, and TCRdb kept only the in-frame ones, dropping some. Seen here are roughly 2,500,000 clones, more than 85% observed once, and the top ten hold roughly 0.39%. The sample originates from a study of shared clonotypes between healthy human individuals. The split of CD4+ cells yielded CD45RA+ naive and CD45RA-negative memory subsets.

Sequencing used naive CD4+ T cells from PBMCs. Specified subset: CD45RA+ positively selected. V gene TRBV5-1 combines with J gene TRBJ1-1; 8 positions match TRBD1. This receptor was identified in a man between 18 and 35 years old in good health. Some clones in this sample may be carry-over from other donors' samples. CDR3 protein: CASSLEQGDTEAFF. As DNA, the CDR3 is TGCGCCAGCAGCTTGGAACAGGGGGACACTGAAGCTTTCTTT.